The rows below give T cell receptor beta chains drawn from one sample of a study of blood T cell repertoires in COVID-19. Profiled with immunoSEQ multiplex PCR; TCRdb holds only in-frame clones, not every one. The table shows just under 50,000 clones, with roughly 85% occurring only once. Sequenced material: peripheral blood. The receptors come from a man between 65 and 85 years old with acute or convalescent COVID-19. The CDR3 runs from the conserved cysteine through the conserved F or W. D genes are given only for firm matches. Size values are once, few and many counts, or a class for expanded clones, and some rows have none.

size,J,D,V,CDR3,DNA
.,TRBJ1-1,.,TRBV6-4,CARKRENTEAFF,TGTGCCAGAAAGAGGGAGAACACTGAAGCTTTCTTT
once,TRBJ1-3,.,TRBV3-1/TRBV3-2,CASSDRGNTIYF,TGTGCCAGCAGTGACAGGGGAAACACCATATATTTT
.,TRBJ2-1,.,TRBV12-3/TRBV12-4,CATRGGFDEQFF,TGTGCCACCCGTGGGGGGTTCGATGAGCAGTTCTTC
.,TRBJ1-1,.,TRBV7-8,CASSLERGVPEAFF,TGTGCCAGCAGCTTAGAAAGAGGAGTCCCTGAAGCTTTCTTT
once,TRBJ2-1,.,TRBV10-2,CAVIDSGSYNEQFF,TGCGCCGTGATAGATTCCGGGTCCTACAATGAGCAGTTCTTC
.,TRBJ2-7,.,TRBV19,CASSSFGGVEQYF,TGTGCCAGTAGTAGTTTCGGAGGGGTCGAGCAGTACTTC
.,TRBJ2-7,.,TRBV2,CASRQGGSYEQYF,TGTGCCAGCAGACAGGGGGGGTCCTACGAGCAGTACTTC
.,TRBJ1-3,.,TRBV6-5,CASPTGTAGNTIYF,TGTGCCAGTCCAACAGGGACCGCCGGAAACACCATATATTTT
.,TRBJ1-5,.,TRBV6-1,CASSEGERNSNQPQHF,TGTGCCAGCAGTGAAGGGGAGAGAAATAGCAATCAGCCCCAGCATTTT
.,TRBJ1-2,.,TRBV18,CASSPTARVNYGYTF,TGTGCCAGCTCACCAACGGCCAGGGTTAACTATGGCTACACCTTC
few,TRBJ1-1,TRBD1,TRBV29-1,CSVRTGSSEAFF,TGCAGCGTGAGGACAGGTAGTTCTGAAGCTTTCTTT
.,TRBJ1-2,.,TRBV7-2,CASSFTVNYGYTF,TGTGCCAGCAGCTTTACAGTTAACTATGGCTACACCTTC
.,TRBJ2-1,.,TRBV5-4,CASSPRQGGFF,TGTGCCAGCAGCCCCAGACAGGGAGGGTTCTTC
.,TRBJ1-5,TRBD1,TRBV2,CASRGQVGRQPQHF,TGTGCCAGCAGAGGACAGGTGGGACGACAGCCCCAGCATTTT
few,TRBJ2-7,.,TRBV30,CAWSVLADEQYF,TGTGCCTGGAGTGTGCTAGCAGACGAGCAGTACTTC
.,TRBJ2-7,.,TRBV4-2,CASSQSGAGVYEQYF,TGTGCCAGCAGCCAATCGGGGGCGGGAGTCTACGAGCAGTACTTC
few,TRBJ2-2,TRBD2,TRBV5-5,CASSPPTSGLHTGELFF,TGTGCCAGCAGCCCCCCGACTAGCGGGTTGCACACCGGGGAGCTGTTTTTT
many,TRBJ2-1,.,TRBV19,CASSIEAGGRNNEQFF,TGTGCCAGTAGTATAGAGGCTGGGGGCCGCAACAATGAGCAGTTCTTC
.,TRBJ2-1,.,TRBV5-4,CASSALESEQFF,TGTGCCAGCAGCGCATTAGAGTCTGAGCAGTTCTTC
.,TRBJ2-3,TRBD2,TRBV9,CASSQPAGGTDTQYF,TGTGCCAGCAGCCAACCAGCGGGAGGGACAGATACGCAGTATTTT
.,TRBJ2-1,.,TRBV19,CASSMGLEQFF,TGTGCCAGTAGTATGGGCCTTGAGCAGTTCTTC
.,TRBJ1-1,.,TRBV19,CASIEDGTNLALEAFF,TGTGCCAGTATCGAGGACGGGACAAACCTTGCATTAGAAGCTTTCTTT
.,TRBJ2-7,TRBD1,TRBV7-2,CASSLGGTGDYEQYF,TGTGCCAGCAGCTTGGGGGGGACAGGGGACTACGAGCAGTACTTC
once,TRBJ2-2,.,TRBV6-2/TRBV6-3,CASSYRRTRRGKDGPGELFF,TGTGCCAGCAGTTATCGGAGGACCAGGCGCGGGAAGGATGGGCCGGGGGAGCTGTTTTTT
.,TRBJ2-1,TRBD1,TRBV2,CASTGQGTNEQFF,TGTGCCAGCACGGGACAGGGAACCAATGAGCAGTTCTTC
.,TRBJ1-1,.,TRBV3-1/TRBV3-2,CASRGVANTEAFF,TGTGCCAGCAGAGGAGTGGCGAACACTGAAGCTTTCTTT
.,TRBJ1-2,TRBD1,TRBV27,CASSFSGGYGYTF,TGTGCCAGCAGTTTTTCAGGGGGATATGGCTACACCTTC
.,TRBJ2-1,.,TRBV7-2,CASSLVAGQSYNEQFF,TGTGCCAGCAGCTTAGTGGCAGGCCAGTCCTACAATGAGCAGTTCTTC
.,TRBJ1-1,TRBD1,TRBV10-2,CASSELQTGTVGAFF,TGCGCCAGCAGTGAGCTACAGACCGGGACAGTTGGGGCTTTCTTT
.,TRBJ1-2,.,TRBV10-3,CAISESGGELGGYTF,TGTGCCATCAGTGAGTCAGGAGGGGAGTTAGGAGGCTACACCTTC
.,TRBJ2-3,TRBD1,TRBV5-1,CASQQGSTDTQYF,TGCGCCAGCCAACAGGGGAGCACAGATACGCAGTATTTT
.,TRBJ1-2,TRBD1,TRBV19,CASEDRGGIGYTF,TGTGCCAGTGAGGACAGGGGCGGGATTGGCTACACCTTC
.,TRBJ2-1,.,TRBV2,CATLGRPAYNEQFF,TGTGCCACCCTAGGGAGGCCCGCTTACAATGAGCAGTTCTTC
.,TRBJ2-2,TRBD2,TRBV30,CAWRRAGTNTGELFF,TGTGCCTGGAGGAGAGCGGGGACGAACACCGGGGAGCTGTTTTTT
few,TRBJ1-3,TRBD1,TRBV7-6,CASSGQVSGNTIYF,TGTGCCAGCAGCGGACAGGTGTCTGGAAACACCATATATTTT
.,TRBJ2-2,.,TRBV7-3,CASSLLLGSGNTGELFF,TGTGCCAGCAGCCTCCTCTTAGGTAGCGGGAACACCGGGGAGCTGTTTTTT
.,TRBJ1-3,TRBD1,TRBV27,CASRPTGGNTIYF,TGTGCCAGCAGGCCGACAGGGGGAAACACCATATATTTT
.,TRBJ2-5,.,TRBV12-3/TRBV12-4,CASKAGARETQYF,TGTGCCAGCAAAGCGGGTGCAAGGGAGACCCAGTACTTC
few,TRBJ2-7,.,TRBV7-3,CASSLTEASYEQYF,TGTGCCAGCAGCTTGACAGAAGCCAGCTACGAGCAGTACTTC
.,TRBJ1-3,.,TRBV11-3,CASSGSDRSSGNTIYF,TGTGCCAGCAGCGGCAGCGACAGATCATCTGGAAACACCATATATTTT
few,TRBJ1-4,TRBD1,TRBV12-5,CASGPLGQPNEKLFF,TGTGCTAGTGGCCCCCTGGGACAGCCGAATGAAAAACTGTTTTTT
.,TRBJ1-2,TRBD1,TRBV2,CASTADRGSYGYTF,TGTGCCAGCACCGCGGACAGGGGGAGCTATGGCTACACCTTC
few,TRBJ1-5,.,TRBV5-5,CASSLGGPQHF,TGTGCCAGCAGCTTGGGAGGACCCCAGCATTTT
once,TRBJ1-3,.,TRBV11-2,CASSLVRGTGNTIYF,TGTGCCAGCAGCTTAGTCCGGGGGACTGGAAACACCATATATTTT
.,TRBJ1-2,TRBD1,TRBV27,CASSSNRGLGYGYTF,TGTGCCAGCAGTTCCAACAGGGGGCTGGGATATGGCTACACCTTC
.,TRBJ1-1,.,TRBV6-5,CASSPRGNTEAFF,TGTGCCAGCAGCCCGCGGGGGAACACTGAAGCTTTCTTT
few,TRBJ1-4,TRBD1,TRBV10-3,CAISGGQGNEKLFF,TGTGCCATCAGTGGGGGACAGGGCAATGAAAAACTGTTTTTT
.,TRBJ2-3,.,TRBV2,CATQSGTRDTQYF,TGTGCCACTCAGAGCGGGACAAGAGATACGCAGTATTTT
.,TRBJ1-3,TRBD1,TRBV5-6,CASSRQGRSGNTIYF,TGTGCCAGCAGCCGACAGGGACGCTCTGGAAACACCATATATTTT
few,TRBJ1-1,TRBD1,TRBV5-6,CASSVRDRNTEAFF,TGTGCCAGCAGCGTCAGGGACAGGAACACTGAAGCTTTCTTT
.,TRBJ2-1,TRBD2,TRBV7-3,CASSLGAGGHNEQFF,TGTGCCAGCAGCCTGGGAGCGGGAGGCCACAATGAGCAGTTCTTC
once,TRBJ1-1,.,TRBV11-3,CASSLERTEAFF,TGTGCCAGCAGCTTAGAACGGACTGAAGCTTTCTTT